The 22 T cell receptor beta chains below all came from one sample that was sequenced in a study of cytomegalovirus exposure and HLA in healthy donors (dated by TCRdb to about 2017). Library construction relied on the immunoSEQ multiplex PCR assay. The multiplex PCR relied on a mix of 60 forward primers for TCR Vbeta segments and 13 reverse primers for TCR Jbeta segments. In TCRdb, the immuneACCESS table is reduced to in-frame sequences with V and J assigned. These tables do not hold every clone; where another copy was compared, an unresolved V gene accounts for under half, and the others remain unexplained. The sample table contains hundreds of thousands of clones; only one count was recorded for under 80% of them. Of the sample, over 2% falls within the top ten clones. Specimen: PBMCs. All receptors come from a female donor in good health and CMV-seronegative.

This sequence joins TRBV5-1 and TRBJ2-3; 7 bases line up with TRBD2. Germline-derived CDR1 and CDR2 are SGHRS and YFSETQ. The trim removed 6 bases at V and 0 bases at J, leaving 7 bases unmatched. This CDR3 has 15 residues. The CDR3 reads CASKLDSGSTDTQYF. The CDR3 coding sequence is TGCGCCAGCAAGCTAGATAGCGGGAGCACAGATACGCAGTATTTT.

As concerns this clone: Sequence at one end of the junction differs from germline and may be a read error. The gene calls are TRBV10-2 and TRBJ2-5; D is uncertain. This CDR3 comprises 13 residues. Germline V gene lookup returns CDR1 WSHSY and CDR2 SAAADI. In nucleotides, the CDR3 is TGCGCCGGCAGTGAAGAACTCCAAGAGACCCAGTACTTC. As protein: CAGSEELQETQYF.

CDR3 bases: TGTGCCATCAGTCGGACTAGCGGGGAGCAGTTCTTC. Translating gives CAISRTSGEQFF. The V gene is TRBV10-3, the J gene TRBJ2-1, with 11 bases fitting TRBD2. The CDR3 consists of 12 residues. CDR1 is ENHRY and CDR2 is SYGVKD in the germline V gene. Trimming at V came to 5 bases and at J to 10 bases, leaving 1 base not matched to a gene.

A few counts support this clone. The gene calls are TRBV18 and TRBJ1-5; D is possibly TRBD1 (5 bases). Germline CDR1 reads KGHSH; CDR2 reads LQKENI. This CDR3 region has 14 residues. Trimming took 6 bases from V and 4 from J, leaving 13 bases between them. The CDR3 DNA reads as TGTGCCAGCTCCCCGGCGGGGGGAAATCAGCCCCAGCATTTT. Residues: CASSPAGGNQPQHF.

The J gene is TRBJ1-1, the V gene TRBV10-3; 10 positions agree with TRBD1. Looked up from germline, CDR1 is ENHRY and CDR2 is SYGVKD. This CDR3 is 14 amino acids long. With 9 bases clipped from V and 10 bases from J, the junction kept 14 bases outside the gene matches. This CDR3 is CAIFSGQGDLVAFF. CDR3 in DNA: TGTGCCATTTTCTCCGGACAGGGGGATCTGGTAGCTTTCTTT.

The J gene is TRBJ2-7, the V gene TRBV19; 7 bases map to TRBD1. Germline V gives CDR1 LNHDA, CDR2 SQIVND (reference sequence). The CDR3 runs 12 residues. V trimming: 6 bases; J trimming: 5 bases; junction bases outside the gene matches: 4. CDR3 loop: CASSITGDEQYF. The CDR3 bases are TGTGCCAGTAGCATAACAGGGGACGAGCAGTACTTC.

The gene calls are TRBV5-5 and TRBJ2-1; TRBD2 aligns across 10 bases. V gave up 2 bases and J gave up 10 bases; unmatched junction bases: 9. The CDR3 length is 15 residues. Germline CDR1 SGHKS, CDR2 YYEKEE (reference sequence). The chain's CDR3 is CASSLTSGVFGEQFF. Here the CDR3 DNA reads TGTGCCAGCAGCTTAACTAGCGGGGTCTTCGGGGAGCAGTTCTTC.

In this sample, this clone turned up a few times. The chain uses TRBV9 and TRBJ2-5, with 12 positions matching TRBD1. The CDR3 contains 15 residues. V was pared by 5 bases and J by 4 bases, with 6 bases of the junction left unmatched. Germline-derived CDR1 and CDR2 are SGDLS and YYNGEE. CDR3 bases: TGTGCCAGCAGTGCAGGGACAGGGGGCCGAGAGACCCAGTACTTC. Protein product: CASSAGTGGRETQYF.

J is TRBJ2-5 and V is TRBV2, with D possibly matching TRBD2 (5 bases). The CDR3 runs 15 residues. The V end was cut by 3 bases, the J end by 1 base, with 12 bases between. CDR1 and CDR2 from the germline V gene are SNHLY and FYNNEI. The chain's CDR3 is CASSETEAVQETQYF. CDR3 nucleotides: TGTGCCAGCAGTGAGACGGAGGCGGTCCAAGAGACCCAGTACTTC.

CDR3 region: CASSQDDRRYNEQFF. CDR3 bases: TGCGCCAGCAGCCAAGATGACAGAAGATACAATGAGCAGTTCTTC. The rearrangement uses TRBV4-1 and TRBJ2-1; tentatively, D is TRBD1 (5 bases). Germline V lookup: CDR1 MGHRA, CDR2 YSYEKL. CDR3 size: 15 residues. V dropped 0 bases and J dropped 4 bases, with 10 bases sitting between them.

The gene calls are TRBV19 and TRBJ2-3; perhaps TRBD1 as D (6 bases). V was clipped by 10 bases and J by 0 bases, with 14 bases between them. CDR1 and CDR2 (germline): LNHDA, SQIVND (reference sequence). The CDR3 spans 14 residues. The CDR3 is CATSRTASTDTQYF. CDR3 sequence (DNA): TGTGCCACCAGCCGGACAGCTAGCACAGATACGCAGTATTTT.

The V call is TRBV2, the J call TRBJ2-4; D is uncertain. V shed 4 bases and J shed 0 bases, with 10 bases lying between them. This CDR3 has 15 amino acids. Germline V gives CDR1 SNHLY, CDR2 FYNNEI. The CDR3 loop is CASSVEQVAKNIQYF. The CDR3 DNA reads TGTGCCAGCAGTGTAGAGCAGGTAGCCAAAAACATTCAGTACTTC. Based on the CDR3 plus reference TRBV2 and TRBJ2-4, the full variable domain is EPEVTQTPSHQVTQMGQEVILRCVPISNHLYFYWYRQILGQKVEFLVSFYNNEISEKSEIFDDQFSVERPDGSNFTLKIRSTKLEDSAMYFCASSVEQVAKNIQYFGAGTRLSVL.

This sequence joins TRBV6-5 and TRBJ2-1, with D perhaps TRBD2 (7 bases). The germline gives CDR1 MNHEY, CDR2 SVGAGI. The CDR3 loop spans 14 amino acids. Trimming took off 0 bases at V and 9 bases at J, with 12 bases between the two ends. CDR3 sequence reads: CASSYSRGHSEQFF. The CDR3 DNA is TGTGCCAGCAGTTACTCGCGGGGGCATTCTGAGCAGTTCTTC.

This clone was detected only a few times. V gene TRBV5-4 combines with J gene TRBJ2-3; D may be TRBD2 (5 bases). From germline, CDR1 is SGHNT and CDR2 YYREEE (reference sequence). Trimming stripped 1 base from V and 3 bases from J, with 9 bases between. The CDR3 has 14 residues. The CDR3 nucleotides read TGTGCCAGCAGCTTGAAGGAGGCTACAGATACGCAGTATTTT. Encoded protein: CASSLKEATDTQYF.

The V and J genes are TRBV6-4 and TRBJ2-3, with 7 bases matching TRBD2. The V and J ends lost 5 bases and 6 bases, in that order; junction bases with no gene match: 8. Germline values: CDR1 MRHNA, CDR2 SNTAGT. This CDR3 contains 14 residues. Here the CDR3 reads CASSPTSEWDTQYF. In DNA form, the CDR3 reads TGTGCCAGCAGTCCTACTAGCGAGTGGGATACGCAGTATTTT.

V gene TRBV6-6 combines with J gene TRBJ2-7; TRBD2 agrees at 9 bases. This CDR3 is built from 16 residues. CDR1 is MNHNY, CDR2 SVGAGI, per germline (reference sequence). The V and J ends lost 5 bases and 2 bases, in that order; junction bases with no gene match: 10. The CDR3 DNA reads TGTGCCAGCAGTCCTCCTTCAGCGGGAGGAACCTACGAGCAGTACTTC. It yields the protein CASSPPSAGGTYEQYF.

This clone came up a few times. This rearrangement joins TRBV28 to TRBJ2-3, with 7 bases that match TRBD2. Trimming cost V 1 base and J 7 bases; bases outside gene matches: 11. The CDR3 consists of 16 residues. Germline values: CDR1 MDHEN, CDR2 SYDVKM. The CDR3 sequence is CASSLSLKSSGYTQYF. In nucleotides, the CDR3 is TGTGCCAGCAGTTTATCACTGAAGTCTAGCGGTTATACGCAGTATTTT.

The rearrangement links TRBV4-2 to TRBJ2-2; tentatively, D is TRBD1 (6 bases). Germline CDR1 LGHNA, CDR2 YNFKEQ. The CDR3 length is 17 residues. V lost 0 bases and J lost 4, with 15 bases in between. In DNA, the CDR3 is TGTGCCAGCAGCCAAGATCCTCCGGGACAAGCCACCGGGGAGCTGTTTTTT. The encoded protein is CASSQDPPGQATGELFF.

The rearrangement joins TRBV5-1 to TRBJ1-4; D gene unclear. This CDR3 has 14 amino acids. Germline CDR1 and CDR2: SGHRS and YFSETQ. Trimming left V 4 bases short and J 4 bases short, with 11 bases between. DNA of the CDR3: TGCGCCAGCAGCCCAACCACAAGTAATGAAAAACTGTTTTTT. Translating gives CASSPTTSNEKLFF.

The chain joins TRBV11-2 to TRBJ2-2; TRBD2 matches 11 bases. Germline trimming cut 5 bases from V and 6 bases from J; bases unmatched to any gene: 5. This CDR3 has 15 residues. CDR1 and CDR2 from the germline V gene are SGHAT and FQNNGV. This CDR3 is CASSVLAGVSGELFF. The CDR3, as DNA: TGTGCCAGCAGCGTACTAGCGGGAGTGTCCGGGGAGCTGTTTTTT.

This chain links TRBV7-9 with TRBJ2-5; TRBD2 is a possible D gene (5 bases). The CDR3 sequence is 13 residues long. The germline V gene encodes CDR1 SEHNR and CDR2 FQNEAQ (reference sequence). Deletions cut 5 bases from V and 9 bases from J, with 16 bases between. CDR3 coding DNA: TGTGCCAGCAGCCGAGGCGGAGGTTTGGCCCAGTACTTC. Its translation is CASSRGGGLAQYF.

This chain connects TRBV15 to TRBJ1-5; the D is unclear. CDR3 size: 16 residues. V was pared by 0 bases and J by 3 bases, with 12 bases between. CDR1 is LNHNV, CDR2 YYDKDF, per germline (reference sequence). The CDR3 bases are TGTGCCACCAGCAGAGATGTGGGGAGGGACAATCAGCCCCAGCATTTT. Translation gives CATSRDVGRDNQPQHF.